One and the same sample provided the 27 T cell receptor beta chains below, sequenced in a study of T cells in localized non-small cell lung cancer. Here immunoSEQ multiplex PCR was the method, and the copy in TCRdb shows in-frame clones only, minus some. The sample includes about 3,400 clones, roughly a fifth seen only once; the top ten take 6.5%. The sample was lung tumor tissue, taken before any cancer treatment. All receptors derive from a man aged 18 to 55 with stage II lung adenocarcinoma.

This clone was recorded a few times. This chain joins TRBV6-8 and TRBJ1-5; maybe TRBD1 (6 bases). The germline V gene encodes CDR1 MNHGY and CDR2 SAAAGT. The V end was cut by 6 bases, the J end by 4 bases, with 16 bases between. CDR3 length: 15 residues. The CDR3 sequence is CASSPTGRSNQPQHF. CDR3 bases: TGTGCCAGCAGCCCTACAGGGAGGTCTAATCAGCCCCAGCATTTT.

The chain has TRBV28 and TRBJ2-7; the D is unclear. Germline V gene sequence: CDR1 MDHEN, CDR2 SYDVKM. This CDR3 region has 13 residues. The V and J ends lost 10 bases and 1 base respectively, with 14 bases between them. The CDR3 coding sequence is TGTGCCATCGGAAGTGACTTTTCCTACGAGCAGTACTTC. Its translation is CAIGSDFSYEQYF.

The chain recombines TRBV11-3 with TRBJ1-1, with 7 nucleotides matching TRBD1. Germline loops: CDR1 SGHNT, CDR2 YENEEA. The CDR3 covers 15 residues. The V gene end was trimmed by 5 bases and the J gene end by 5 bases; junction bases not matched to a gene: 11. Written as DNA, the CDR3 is TGTGCCAGCAGCCTTCAGGGGGTCGGACAAACTGAAGCTTTCTTT. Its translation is CASSLQGVGQTEAFF.

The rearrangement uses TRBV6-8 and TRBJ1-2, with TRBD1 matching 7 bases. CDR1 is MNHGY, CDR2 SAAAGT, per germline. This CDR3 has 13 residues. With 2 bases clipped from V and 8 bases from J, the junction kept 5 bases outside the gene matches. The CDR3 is CASSYEDRWGYTF. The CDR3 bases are TGTGCCAGCAGTTACGAGGACAGGTGGGGCTACACCTTC.

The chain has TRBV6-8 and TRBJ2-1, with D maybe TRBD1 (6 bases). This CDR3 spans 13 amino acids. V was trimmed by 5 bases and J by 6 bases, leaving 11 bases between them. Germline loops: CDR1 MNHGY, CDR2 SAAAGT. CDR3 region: CASSDQGGNEQFF. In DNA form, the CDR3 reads TGTGCCAGCAGTGACCAAGGGGGCAATGAGCAGTTCTTC.

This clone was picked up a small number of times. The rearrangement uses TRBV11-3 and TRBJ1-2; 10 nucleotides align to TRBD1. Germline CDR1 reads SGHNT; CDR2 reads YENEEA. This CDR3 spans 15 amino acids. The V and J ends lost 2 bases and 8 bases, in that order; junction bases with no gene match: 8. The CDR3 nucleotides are TGTGCCAGCAGCTTATTGGTAGGGACAGGGGACGGCTACACCTTC. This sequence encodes CASSLLVGTGDGYTF.

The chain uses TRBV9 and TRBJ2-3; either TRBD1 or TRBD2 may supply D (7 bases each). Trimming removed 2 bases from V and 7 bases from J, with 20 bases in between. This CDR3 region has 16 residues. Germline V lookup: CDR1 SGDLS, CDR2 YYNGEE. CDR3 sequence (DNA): TGTGCCAGCAGCGTGGGGAGGGAGGGGGCGCTGAATACGCAGTATTTT. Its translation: CASSVGREGALNTQYF. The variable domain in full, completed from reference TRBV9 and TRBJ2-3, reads DSGVTQTPKHLITATGQRVTLRCSPRSGDLSVYWYQQSLDQGLQFLIQYYNGEERAKGNILERFSAQQFPDLHSELNLSSLELGDSALYFCASSVGREGALNTQYFGPGTRLTVL.

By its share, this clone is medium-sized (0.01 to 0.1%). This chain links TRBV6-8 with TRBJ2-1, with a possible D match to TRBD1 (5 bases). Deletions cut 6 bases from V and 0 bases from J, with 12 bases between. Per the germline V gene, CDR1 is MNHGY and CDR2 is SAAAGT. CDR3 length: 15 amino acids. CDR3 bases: TGTGCCAGCAGGCCCCAGGGTAGCTCCTACAATGAGCAGTTCTTC. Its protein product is CASRPQGSSYNEQFF.

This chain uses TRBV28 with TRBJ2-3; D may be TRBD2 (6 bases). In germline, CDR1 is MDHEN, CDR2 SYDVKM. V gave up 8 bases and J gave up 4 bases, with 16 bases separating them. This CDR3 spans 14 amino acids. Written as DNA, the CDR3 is TGTGCCAGCTCGAGCTCGGGGGAAGCAGATACGCAGTATTTT. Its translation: CASSSSGEADTQYF. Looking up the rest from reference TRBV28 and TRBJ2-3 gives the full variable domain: DVKVTQSSRYLVKRTGEKVFLECVQDMDHENMFWYRQDPGLGLRLIYFSYDVKMKEKGDIPEGYSVSREKKERFSLILESASTNQTSMYLCASSSSGEADTQYFGPGTRLTVL.

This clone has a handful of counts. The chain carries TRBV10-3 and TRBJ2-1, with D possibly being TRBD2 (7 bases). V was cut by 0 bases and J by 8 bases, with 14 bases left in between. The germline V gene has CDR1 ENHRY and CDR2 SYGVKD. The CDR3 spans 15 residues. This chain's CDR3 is CAISESGGGRDEQFF. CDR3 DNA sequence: TGTGCCATCAGTGAGTCAGGGGGGGGCCGCGATGAGCAGTTCTTC.

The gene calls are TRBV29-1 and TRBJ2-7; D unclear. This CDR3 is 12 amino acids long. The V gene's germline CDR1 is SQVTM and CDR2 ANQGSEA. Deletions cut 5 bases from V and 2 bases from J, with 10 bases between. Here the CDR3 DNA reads TGCAGCGTTTCTTGGGGAACCTACGAGCAGTACTTC. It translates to CSVSWGTYEQYF.

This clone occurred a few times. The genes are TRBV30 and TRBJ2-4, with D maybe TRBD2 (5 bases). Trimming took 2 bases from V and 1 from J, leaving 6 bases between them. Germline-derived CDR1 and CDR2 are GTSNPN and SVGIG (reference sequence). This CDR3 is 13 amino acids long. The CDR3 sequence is CAWSSGAKNIQYF. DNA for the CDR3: TGTGCCTGGAGTTCGGGGGCCAAAAACATTCAGTACTTC. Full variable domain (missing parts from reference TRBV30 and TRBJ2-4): SQTIHQWPATLVQPVGSPLSLECTVEGTSNPNLYWYRQAAGRGLQLLFYSVGIGQISSEVPQNLSASRPQDRQFILSSKKLLLSDSGFYLCAWSSGAKNIQYFGAGTRLSVL.

CDR3 region: CASRSRLSEAFF. The DNA of the CDR3 is TGTGCCAGCAGGAGCAGGCTTTCTGAAGCTTTCTTT. V gene TRBV6-8 combines with J gene TRBJ1-1; the D is unclear. Deletions cut 6 bases from V and 6 bases from J, with 11 bases between. CDR1 and CDR2 (germline): MNHGY, SAAAGT. The CDR3 length is 12 residues.

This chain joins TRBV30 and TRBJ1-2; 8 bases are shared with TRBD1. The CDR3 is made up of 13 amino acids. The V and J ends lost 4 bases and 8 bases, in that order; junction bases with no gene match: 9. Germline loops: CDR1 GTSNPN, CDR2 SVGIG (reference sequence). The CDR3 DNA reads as TGTGCCTGGATTTTAGCCAGGGGGCAGGGCTACACCTTC. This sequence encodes CAWILARGQGYTF.

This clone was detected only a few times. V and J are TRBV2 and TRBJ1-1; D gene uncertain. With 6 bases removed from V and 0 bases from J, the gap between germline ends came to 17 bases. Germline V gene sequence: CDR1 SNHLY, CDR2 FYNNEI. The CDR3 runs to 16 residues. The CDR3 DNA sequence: TGTGCCAGCAGCGTGGTACAGACGGGCATGAACACTGAAGCTTTCTTT. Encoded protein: CASSVVQTGMNTEAFF.

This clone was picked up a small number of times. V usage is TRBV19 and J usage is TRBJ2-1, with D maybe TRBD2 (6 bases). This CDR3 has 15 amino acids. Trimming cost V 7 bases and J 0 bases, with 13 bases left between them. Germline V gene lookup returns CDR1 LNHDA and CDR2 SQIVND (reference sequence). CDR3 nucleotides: TGTGCCAGTACCCGGGACTCCTCCTCCTACAATGAGCAGTTCTTC. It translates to CASTRDSSSYNEQFF.

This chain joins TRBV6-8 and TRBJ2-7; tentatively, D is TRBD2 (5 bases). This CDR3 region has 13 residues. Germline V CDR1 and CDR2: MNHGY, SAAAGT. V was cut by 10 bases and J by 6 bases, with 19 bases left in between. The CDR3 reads CATPRRGYCEQYF. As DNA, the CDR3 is TGTGCCACCCCCCGACGAGGGTATTGCGAGCAGTACTTC.

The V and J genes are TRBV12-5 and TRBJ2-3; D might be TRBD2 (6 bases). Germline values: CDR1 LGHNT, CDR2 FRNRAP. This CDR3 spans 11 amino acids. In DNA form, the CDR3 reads TGTGCCAGCCGGGGGTATTATACGCAGTATTTT. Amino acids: CASRGYYTQYF.

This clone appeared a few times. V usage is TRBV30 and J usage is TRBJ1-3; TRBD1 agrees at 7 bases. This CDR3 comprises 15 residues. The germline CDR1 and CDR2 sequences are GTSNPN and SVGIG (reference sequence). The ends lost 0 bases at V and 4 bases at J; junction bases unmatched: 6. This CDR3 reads CAWSVQIQGGNTIYF. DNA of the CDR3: TGTGCCTGGAGTGTACAGATACAGGGGGGAAACACCATATATTTT.

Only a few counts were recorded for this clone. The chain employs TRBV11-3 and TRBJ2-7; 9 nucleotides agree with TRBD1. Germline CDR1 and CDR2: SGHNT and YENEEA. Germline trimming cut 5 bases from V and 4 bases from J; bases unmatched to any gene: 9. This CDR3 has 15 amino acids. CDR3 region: CASSPSTGGWYEQYF. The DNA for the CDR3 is TGTGCCAGCAGCCCTAGTACAGGGGGCTGGTACGAGCAGTACTTC.

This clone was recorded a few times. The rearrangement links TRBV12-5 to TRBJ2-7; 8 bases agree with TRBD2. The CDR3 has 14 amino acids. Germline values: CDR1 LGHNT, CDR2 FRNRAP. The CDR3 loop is CASTPAGGAGEQYF. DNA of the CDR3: TGTGCCAGCACTCCGGCCGGGGGGGCAGGGGAGCAGTACTTC. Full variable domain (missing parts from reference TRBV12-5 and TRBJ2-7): DARVTQTPRHKVTEMGQEVTMRCQPILGHNTVFWYRQTMMQGLELLAYFRNRAPLDDSGMPKDRFSAEMPDATLATLKIQPSEPRDSAVYFCASTPAGGAGEQYFGPGTRLTVT.

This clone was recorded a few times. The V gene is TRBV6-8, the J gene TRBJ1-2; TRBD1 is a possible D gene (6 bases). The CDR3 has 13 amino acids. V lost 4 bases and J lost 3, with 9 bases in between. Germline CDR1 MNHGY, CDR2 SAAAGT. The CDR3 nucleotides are TGTGCCAGCAGTTCTACAGGGTACTATGGCTACACCTTC. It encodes CASSSTGYYGYTF.

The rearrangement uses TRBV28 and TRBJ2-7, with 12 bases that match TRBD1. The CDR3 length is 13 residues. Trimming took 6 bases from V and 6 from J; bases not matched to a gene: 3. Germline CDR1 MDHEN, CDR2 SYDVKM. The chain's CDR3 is CASSRDRGLEQYF. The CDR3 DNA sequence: TGTGCCAGCAGCCGGGACAGGGGGCTCGAGCAGTACTTC.

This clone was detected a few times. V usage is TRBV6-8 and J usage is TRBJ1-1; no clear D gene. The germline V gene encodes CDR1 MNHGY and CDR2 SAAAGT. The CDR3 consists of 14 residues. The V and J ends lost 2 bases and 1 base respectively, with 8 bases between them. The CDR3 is CASSYGLRNTEAFF. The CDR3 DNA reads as TGTGCCAGCAGTTACGGATTGAGGAACACTGAAGCTTTCTTT.

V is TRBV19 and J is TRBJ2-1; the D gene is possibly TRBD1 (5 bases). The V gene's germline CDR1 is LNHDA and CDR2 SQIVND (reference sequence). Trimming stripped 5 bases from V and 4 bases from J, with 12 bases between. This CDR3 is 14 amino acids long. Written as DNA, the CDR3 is TGTGCCAGTAGTCCGACAGACCTATACAATGAGCAGTTCTTC. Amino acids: CASSPTDLYNEQFF.

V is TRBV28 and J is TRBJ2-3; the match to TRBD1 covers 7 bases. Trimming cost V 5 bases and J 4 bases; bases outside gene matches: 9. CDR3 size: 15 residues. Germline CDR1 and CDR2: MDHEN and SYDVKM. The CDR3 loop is CASSLLRQGPDTQYF. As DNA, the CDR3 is TGTGCCAGCAGTCTCCTGCGACAGGGTCCAGATACGCAGTATTTT. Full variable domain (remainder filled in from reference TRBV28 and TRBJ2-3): DVKVTQSSRYLVKRTGEKVFLECVQDMDHENMFWYRQDPGLGLRLIYFSYDVKMKEKGDIPEGYSVSREKKERFSLILESASTNQTSMYLCASSLLRQGPDTQYFGPGTRLTVL.

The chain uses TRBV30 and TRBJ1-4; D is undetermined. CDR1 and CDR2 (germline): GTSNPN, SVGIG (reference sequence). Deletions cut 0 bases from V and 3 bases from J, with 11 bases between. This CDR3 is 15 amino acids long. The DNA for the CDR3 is TGTGCCTGGAGTGTAGGGATGGTTGCTAATGAAAAACTGTTTTTT. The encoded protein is CAWSVGMVANEKLFF.